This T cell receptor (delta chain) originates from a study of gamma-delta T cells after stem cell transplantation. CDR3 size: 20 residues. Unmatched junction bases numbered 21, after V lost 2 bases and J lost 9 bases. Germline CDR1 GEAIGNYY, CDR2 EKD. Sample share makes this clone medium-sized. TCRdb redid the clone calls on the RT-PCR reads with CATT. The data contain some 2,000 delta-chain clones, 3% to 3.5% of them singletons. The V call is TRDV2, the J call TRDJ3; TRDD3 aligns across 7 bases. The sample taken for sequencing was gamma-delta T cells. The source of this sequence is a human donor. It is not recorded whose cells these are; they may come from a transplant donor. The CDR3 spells CACDKHRTGDRPTTTRQMFF. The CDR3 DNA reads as TGTGCCTGTGACAAACATCGTACTGGGGATAGACCCACCACCACCCGACAGATGTTTTTC.